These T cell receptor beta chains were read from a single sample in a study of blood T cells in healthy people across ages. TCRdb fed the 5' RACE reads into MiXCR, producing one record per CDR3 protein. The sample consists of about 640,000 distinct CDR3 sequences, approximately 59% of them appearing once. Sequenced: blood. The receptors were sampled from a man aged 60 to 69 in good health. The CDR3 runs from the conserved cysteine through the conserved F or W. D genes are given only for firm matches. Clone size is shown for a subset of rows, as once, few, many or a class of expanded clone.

CDR3nt: TGTGCCAGCTCACCTGGTGACAGGCTGGGAACTGAAGCTTTCTTT
CDR3aa: CASSPGDRLGTEAFF
j_gene: TRBJ1-1
v_gene: TRBV18
d_gene: NA
abundance: once

CDR3nt: TGTGCCTGTGGCGGGCAGACTAACTATGGCTACACCTTC
CDR3aa: CACGGQTNYGYTF
j_gene: TRBJ1-2
v_gene: TRBV10-3
d_gene: NA
abundance: few

CDR3nt: TGCAGTGCTCTAGGGGGCCTGGGAACTGAAGCTTTCTTT
CDR3aa: CSALGGLGTEAFF
j_gene: TRBJ1-1
v_gene: TRBV20-1
d_gene: TRBD1
abundance: NA

CDR3nt: TGCGCCACCCAGGCAGCGGGTTCTGGGGCCAACGTCCTGACTTTC
CDR3aa: CATQAAGSGANVLTF
j_gene: TRBJ2-6
v_gene: TRBV5-1
d_gene: NA
abundance: NA

CDR3nt: TGTGCCAGCGGACCGGGACCCACGGGGTACAACGAGCAGTACTTC
CDR3aa: CASGPGPTGYNEQYF
j_gene: TRBJ2-7
v_gene: TRBV2
d_gene: NA
abundance: NA

CDR3nt: TGTGCCAGCGGAGCCGATAGACAGGGACGCTACACCTTC
CDR3aa: CASGADRQGRYTF
j_gene: TRBJ1-2
v_gene: TRBV7-9
d_gene: TRBD1
abundance: NA

CDR3nt: TGTGCCAGCAGCCGGGGACAGGGAGGTTACGAGCAGTTCTTC
CDR3aa: CASSRGQGGYEQFF
j_gene: TRBJ2-1
v_gene: TRBV12-3/TRBV12-4
d_gene: TRBD1
abundance: many

CDR3nt: TGTGCCAGCAGCCAACAGGATTCCAAAAACATTCAGTACTTC
CDR3aa: CASSQQDSKNIQYF
j_gene: TRBJ2-4
v_gene: TRBV14
d_gene: NA
abundance: NA

CDR3nt: TGTGCCAGCAGTGAAGGAGAGCGGGGGGGCCGTGATGAGCAGTTCTTC
CDR3aa: CASSEGERGGRDEQFF
j_gene: TRBJ2-1
v_gene: TRBV2
d_gene: TRBD2
abundance: NA

CDR3nt: TGTGCCAGCAGCTCGACAGGGCCGGTCTTCTCCTACGAGCAGTACTTC
CDR3aa: CASSSTGPVFSYEQYF
j_gene: TRBJ2-7
v_gene: TRBV13
d_gene: TRBD1
abundance: NA

CDR3nt: TGTGCCAGCATCAACCCCCCAGGGTACGAGCAGTACTTC
CDR3aa: CASINPPGYEQYF
j_gene: TRBJ2-7
v_gene: TRBV12-3/TRBV12-4
d_gene: NA
abundance: NA

CDR3nt: TGTGCCAGCAGCTCCCTGGGGCAAAACCTTAAGGAGACCCAGTACTTC
CDR3aa: CASSSLGQNLKETQYF
j_gene: TRBJ2-5
v_gene: TRBV27
d_gene: NA
abundance: NA

CDR3nt: TGTGCCAGCAGCCCCCGTTTGGGAGGAGGCTACACCTTC
CDR3aa: CASSPRLGGGYTF
j_gene: TRBJ1-2
v_gene: TRBV2
d_gene: NA
abundance: few

CDR3nt: TGTGCCAGCTCAACCAGCCAGGCGAAGACCCAGTTCTTC
CDR3aa: CASSTSQAKTQFF
j_gene: TRBJ2-1
v_gene: TRBV18
d_gene: NA
abundance: NA

CDR3nt: TGCAGTGCGAGACCGCCTCGGACTAGCGGTTCCTACGAGCAGTACTTC
CDR3aa: CSARPPRTSGSYEQYF
j_gene: TRBJ2-7
v_gene: TRBV20-1
d_gene: TRBD2
abundance: few

CDR3nt: TGTGCCAGCAGTGCGGATAATTCACCCCTCCACTTT
CDR3aa: CASSADNSPLHF
j_gene: TRBJ1-6
v_gene: TRBV2
d_gene: NA
abundance: NA

CDR3nt: TGTGCCAGCACCTTTTTAAGCGGGGGGAATTACAATGAGCAGTACTTC
CDR3aa: CASTFLSGGNYNEQYF
j_gene: TRBJ2-7
v_gene: TRBV28
d_gene: TRBD2
abundance: NA

CDR3nt: TGTGCCAGCAGCTTAGTGTGGGGGGGACAAGAGACCCAGTACTTC
CDR3aa: CASSLVWGGQETQYF
j_gene: TRBJ2-5
v_gene: TRBV7-2
d_gene: TRBD2
abundance: NA

CDR3nt: TGTGCCACCAGTGATAATAGGGGTGTAAAGCCCCAGCATTTT
CDR3aa: CATSDNRGVKPQHF
j_gene: TRBJ1-5
v_gene: TRBV24-1
d_gene: NA
abundance: NA

CDR3nt: TGCAGTGCTAGCACCCACGACCGGGGACTGCAAGAGACCCAGTACTTC
CDR3aa: CSASTHDRGLQETQYF
j_gene: TRBJ2-5
v_gene: TRBV20-1
d_gene: NA
abundance: NA

CDR3nt: TGTGCCAGCAATCGGGCCTATAATTCACCCCTCCACTTT
CDR3aa: CASNRAYNSPLHF
j_gene: TRBJ1-6
v_gene: TRBV2
d_gene: NA
abundance: NA

CDR3nt: TGCAGTGCTAGACCAGCCGGACTATTGGAAGGCTACACCTTC
CDR3aa: CSARPAGLLEGYTF
j_gene: TRBJ1-2
v_gene: TRBV20-1
d_gene: NA
abundance: NA